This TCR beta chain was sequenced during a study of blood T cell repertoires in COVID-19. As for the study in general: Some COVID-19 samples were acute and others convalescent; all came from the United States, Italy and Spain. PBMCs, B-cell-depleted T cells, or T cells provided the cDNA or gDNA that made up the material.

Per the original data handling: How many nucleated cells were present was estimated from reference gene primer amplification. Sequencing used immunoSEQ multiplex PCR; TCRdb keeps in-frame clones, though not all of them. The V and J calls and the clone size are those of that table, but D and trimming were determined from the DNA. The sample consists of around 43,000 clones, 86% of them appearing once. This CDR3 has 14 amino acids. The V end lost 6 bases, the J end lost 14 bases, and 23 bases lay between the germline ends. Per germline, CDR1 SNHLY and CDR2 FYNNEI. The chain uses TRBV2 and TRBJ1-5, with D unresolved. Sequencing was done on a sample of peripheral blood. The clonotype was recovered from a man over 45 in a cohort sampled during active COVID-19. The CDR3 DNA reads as TGTGCCAGCAGACCCTCGGCAGGTTGGGAGGGAGAGCATTTT. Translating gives CASRPSAGWEGEHF.